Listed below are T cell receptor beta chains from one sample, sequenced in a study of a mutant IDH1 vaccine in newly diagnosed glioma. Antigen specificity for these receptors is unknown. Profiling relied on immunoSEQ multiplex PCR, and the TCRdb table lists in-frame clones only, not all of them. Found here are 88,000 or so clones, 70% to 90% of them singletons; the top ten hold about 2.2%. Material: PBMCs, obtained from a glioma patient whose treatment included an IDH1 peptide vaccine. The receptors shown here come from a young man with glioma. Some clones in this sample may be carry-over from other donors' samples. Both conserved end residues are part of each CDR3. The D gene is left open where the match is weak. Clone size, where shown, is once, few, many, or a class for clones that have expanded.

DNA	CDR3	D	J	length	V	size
TGTGCCAGCAGCACCCAGGACACCTACTATGGCTACACCTTC	CASSTQDTYYGYTF	.	TRBJ1-2	14	TRBV14	once
TGTGCCAGCAGCTCGATCCCTGGGACTGAAGCTTTCTTT	CASSSIPGTEAFF	.	TRBJ1-1	13	TRBV5-6	once
TGTGCCAGCAGTCTTATACAGGGATACACAGATACGCAGTATTTT	CASSLIQGYTDTQYF	.	TRBJ2-3	15	TRBV28	.
TGCGCCAGCAGCCAAGATATCCAGGGGGCGTCTAATGAAAAACTGTTTTTT	CASSQDIQGASNEKLFF	TRBD1	TRBJ1-4	17	TRBV4-3	.
TGTGCCGCCTCTTTGGGGAGCAATCAGCCCCAGCATTTT	CAASLGSNQPQHF	.	TRBJ1-5	13	TRBV6-1	.
TGTGCCAGCAGTGAAATGCATCCCCGCAACAATGAGCAGTTCTTC	CASSEMHPRNNEQFF	.	TRBJ2-1	15	TRBV2	.
TGTGCCAGCAGCTTAGCGCATCTGAACACTGAAGCTTTCTTT	CASSLAHLNTEAFF	.	TRBJ1-1	14	TRBV7-2	few
TGTGCCAGCAGTGAAGGGTGGACAGCCGTAGAAGCTTTCTTT	CASSEGWTAVEAFF	.	TRBJ1-1	14	TRBV6-1	.
TGTGCCAGCAGCCACAGATCCGAAGAGACCCAGTACTTC	CASSHRSEETQYF	.	TRBJ2-5	13	TRBV4-2	.
TGTGCCAGCAGCGTCGGACCGGGGGAAGCTTTCTTT	CASSVGPGEAFF	.	TRBJ1-1	12	TRBV7-9	.
TGTGCCAGCAGTTTGCGGGGTGGGGAGACCCAGTACTTC	CASSLRGGETQYF	.	TRBJ2-5	13	TRBV27	.
TGTGCCAGCAGCTTAGAGTCGGGGGTCGGGGGAGATACGCAGTATTTT	CASSLESGVGGDTQYF	.	TRBJ2-3	16	TRBV7-6	.
TGTGCCAGCAGCTTAGTGGGCAGGGCTCTCGGCTACACCTTC	CASSLVGRALGYTF	.	TRBJ1-2	14	TRBV7-2	.
TGCGCCAGCAGTCCGACACCCATAATAACTCGGGCCGGGGAGCTGTTTTTT	CASSPTPIITRAGELFF	.	TRBJ2-2	17	TRBV5-1	.
TGTGCCAGCAGTCCCGCGGGGGGGGGACAGCCCCAGCATTTT	CASSPAGGGQPQHF	.	TRBJ1-5	14	TRBV27	.
TGTGCCAGCAGCCCTGGACTAGCGGGAGGGAGAAATGAGCAGTTCTTC	CASSPGLAGGRNEQFF	TRBD2	TRBJ2-1	16	TRBV11-3	.
TGTGCCAGCAGCTTCCGGGACAGGGGTTGGTACGAGCAGTACTTC	CASSFRDRGWYEQYF	TRBD1	TRBJ2-7	15	TRBV11-2	once
TGTGCCAGCTCACCACGAGCCGCGGCGGATTACAATGAGCAGTTCTTC	CASSPRAAADYNEQFF	.	TRBJ2-1	16	TRBV18	.
TGTGCCATAGCTCTCGAGGGTGGAGATGAGCAGTTCTTC	CAIALEGGDEQFF	.	TRBJ2-1	13	TRBV28	.
TGTGCCAGCAGCTATAGGTCCCCCTTAAGCACAGATACGCAGTATTTT	CASSYRSPLSTDTQYF	.	TRBJ2-3	16	TRBV7-2	.
TGCGCCAGTAGAGCGGGGGGTACCTCGAACACCGGGGAGCTGTTTTTT	CASRAGGTSNTGELFF	TRBD2	TRBJ2-2	16	TRBV5-1	.
TGTGCCAGCACCGGGACAGTCAATTCACCCCTCCACTTT	CASTGTVNSPLHF	TRBD1	TRBJ1-6	13	TRBV2	.
TGTGCCAGCAGCTTGGAAGGGACTGGAAACACCATATATTTT	CASSLEGTGNTIYF	.	TRBJ1-3	14	TRBV5-4	.
TGTGCCAGCAGCGTAGTATCTAGCACAGATACGCAGTATTTT	CASSVVSSTDTQYF	.	TRBJ2-3	14	TRBV9	.